This T cell receptor beta chain was captured in a study of blood T cell repertoires in COVID-19. Turning to the study itself: Sites across the United States, Italy and Spain contributed samples from acute and convalescent COVID-19.

Only in-frame clones appear in the TCRdb table, and some are missing; sequencing was by immunoSEQ multiplex PCR. The data contain about 270,000 clones, under 90% of them seen just once; the ten biggest clones take up about 3.4%. This CDR3 spans 15 amino acids. With 5 bases removed from V and 3 bases from J, the gap between germline ends came to 16 bases. The germline CDR1 and CDR2 sequences are MDHEN and SYDVKM. Specimen: peripheral blood. The sequence derives from a woman in her late teens or twenties with acute or convalescent COVID-19. This rearrangement joins TRBV28 to TRBJ1-2; maybe TRBD1 (5 bases). The chain's CDR3 is CASSPFLQEHYGYTF. The CDR3 nucleotides read TGTGCCAGCAGTCCCTTTCTACAGGAACACTATGGCTACACCTTC.